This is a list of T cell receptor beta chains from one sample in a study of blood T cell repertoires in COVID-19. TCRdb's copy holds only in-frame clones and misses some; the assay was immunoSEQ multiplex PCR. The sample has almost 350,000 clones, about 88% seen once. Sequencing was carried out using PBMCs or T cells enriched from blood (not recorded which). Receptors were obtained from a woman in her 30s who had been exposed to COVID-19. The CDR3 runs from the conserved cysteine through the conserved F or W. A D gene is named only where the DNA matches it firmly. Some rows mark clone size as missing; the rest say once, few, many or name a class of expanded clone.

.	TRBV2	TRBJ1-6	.	CASRITVANNSPLHF	TGTGCCAGCAGAATAACGGTTGCGAATAATTCACCCCTCCACTTT
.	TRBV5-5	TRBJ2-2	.	CASSLVGIRTGELFF	TGTGCCAGCAGCTTGGTGGGCATTAGGACCGGGGAGCTGTTTTTT
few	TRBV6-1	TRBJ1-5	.	CASSERASGGQPQHF	TGTGCCAGCAGTGAACGGGCCTCCGGGGGTCAGCCCCAGCATTTT
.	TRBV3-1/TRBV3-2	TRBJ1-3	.	CASSQGLNPGNTIYF	TGTGCCAGCAGCCAGGGACTTAACCCTGGAAACACCATATATTTT
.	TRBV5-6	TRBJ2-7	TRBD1	CASSWTGGEQYF	TGTGCCAGCAGCTGGACAGGGGGCGAGCAGTACTTC
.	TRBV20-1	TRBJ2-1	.	CSASLYNEQFF	TGCAGTGCTAGCCTCTACAATGAGCAGTTCTTC
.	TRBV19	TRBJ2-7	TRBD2	CASTAGGAYEQYF	TGTGCCAGTACTGCGGGAGGTGCCTACGAGCAGTACTTC
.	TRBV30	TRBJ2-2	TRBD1	CACGTGGFGELFF	TGTGCCTGTGGGACAGGGGGCTTCGGGGAGCTGTTTTTT
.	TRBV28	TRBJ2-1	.	CASSPPDYPSYNEQFF	TGTGCCAGCAGCCCTCCGGACTACCCCTCCTACAATGAGCAGTTCTTC
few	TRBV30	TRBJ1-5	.	CAWSRGSGNQPQHF	TGTGCCTGGAGTAGAGGTAGTGGAAATCAGCCCCAGCATTTT
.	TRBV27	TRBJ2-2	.	CASRGGSADTGELFF	TGTGCCAGCAGGGGTGGGAGTGCGGACACCGGGGAGCTGTTTTTT
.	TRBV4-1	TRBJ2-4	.	CASSQDPSSGDYPKNIQYF	TGCGCCAGCAGCCAAGATCCATCTTCGGGTGACTACCCCAAAAACATTCAGTACTTC
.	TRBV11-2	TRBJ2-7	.	CASSLQGEVSYEQYF	TGTGCCAGCAGCTTACAGGGGGAGGTCTCCTACGAGCAGTACTTC
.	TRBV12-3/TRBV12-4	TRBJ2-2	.	CASSYSDTGELFF	TGTGCCAGCAGCTATAGCGACACCGGGGAGCTGTTTTTT
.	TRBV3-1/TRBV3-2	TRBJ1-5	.	CASSSPGQPQHF	TGTGCCAGCAGCTCTCCGGGTCAGCCCCAGCATTTT
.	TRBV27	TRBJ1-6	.	CASSPWGGRGSSYNSPLHF	TGTGCCAGCAGCCCCTGGGGGGGACGGGGCAGCTCCTATAATTCACCCCTCCACTTT
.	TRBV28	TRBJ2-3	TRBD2	CASSLSTSGSSTDTQYF	TGTGCCAGCAGTTTATCGACTAGCGGGAGCAGCACAGATACGCAGTATTTT
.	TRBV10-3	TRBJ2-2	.	CAISERQANTGELFF	TGTGCCATCAGTGAAAGGCAGGCTAACACCGGGGAGCTGTTTTTT
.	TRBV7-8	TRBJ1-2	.	CASSLNGQGYGYTF	TGTGCCAGCAGCTTAAATGGGCAGGGCTATGGCTACACCTTC
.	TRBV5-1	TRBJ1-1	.	CASSFRVSTEAFF	TGCGCCAGCAGCTTCAGGGTGAGCACTGAAGCTTTCTTT
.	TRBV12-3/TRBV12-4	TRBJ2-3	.	CASSLAQEATQYF	TGTGCCAGCAGTTTAGCGCAAGAAGCTACGCAGTATTTT
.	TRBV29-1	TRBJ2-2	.	CSAGWGAWTGELFF	TGCAGCGCAGGTTGGGGCGCGTGGACCGGGGAGCTGTTTTTT
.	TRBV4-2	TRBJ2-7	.	CASSQDSGSSYEQYF	TGTGCCAGCAGCCAAGATTCGGGTAGCTCCTACGAGCAGTACTTC
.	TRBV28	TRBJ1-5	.	CASSFIGVQPQHF	TGTGCCAGCAGTTTCATAGGGGTCCAGCCCCAGCATTTT
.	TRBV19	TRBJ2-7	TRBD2	CASSPGTGGYYEQYF	TGTGCCAGTTCCCCGGGTACGGGGGGGTACTACGAGCAGTACTTC
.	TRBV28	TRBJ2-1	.	CASSPGLSSYNEQFF	TGTGCCAGCAGTCCGGGACTGAGCTCCTACAATGAGCAGTTCTTC